These 6 T cell receptor beta chains were sequenced from one sample in a study of shared clonotypes between healthy human individuals. Sequencing was performed with immunoSEQ multiplex PCR; in TCRdb, only in-frame clones are kept and a portion is missing. The sample shows roughly 1,500,000 clones, around 98% of them seen only once. Sequenced input: naive CD4+ T cells sorted from blood. The subset here: CD45RA+ positively selected. The source is a man aged 25-45 years in good health.

The count of this clone is one. The chain couples TRBV28 to TRBJ2-7; TRBD2 matches 14 bases. This CDR3 spans 17 amino acids. The junction had 10 bases not matched to a gene; V was cut back by 7 bases and J by 2 bases. Germline lookup yields CDR1 MDHEN and CDR2 SYDVKM. CDR3 protein: CASNDGTSGRYPYEQYF. CDR3 sequence (DNA): TGTGCCAGCAACGACGGGACTAGCGGGAGATACCCCTACGAGCAGTACTTC.

The chain joins TRBV19 to TRBJ2-7, with D uncertain. V was shortened by 3 bases and J by 0 bases, with 15 bases between the two germline ends. Germline V gives CDR1 LNHDA, CDR2 SQIVND (reference sequence). This CDR3 is built from 16 residues. The CDR3 region is CASSIEWHRSSYEQYF. In DNA, the CDR3 is TGTGCCAGTAGTATCGAGTGGCATAGGAGCTCCTACGAGCAGTACTTC.

V and J are TRBV11-2 and TRBJ2-3, with 10 bases that match TRBD2. Germline V gene sequence: CDR1 SGHAT, CDR2 FQNNGV. The V gene end was trimmed by 5 bases and the J gene end by 3 bases; junction bases not matched to a gene: 5. CDR3 length: 15 residues. The CDR3 reads CASSNLAGGTDTQYF. The CDR3, as DNA: TGTGCCAGCAGCAACTTAGCGGGAGGTACAGATACGCAGTATTTT.

This clone was found once. The V and J genes are TRBV5-1 and TRBJ2-3; D possibly corresponds to TRBD1 (5 bases). Germline V CDR1 and CDR2: SGHRS, YFSETQ. The CDR3 consists of 14 residues. Trimming took 1 base from V and 2 from J, leaving 8 bases between them. CDR3 sequence: CASSLRQPTDTQYF. For the CDR3, the DNA is TGCGCCAGCAGCTTGCGACAGCCCACAGATACGCAGTATTTT.

The rearrangement joins TRBV9 to TRBJ2-7; 7 bases are a match to TRBD2. The J segment lost 5 bases and the V segment lost 3 bases, leaving 5 bases of the junction unmatched. The CDR3 sequence is 13 residues long. The germline V gene encodes CDR1 SGDLS and CDR2 YYNGEE. The CDR3 DNA follows: TGTGCCAGCAGCGAAGGCGGGAGAGACGAGCAGTACTTC. Translating gives CASSEGGRDEQYF.

This chain joins TRBV28 and TRBJ1-2, with TRBD1 matching 11 bases. The germline V gene encodes CDR1 MDHEN and CDR2 SYDVKM. The J segment lost 7 bases and the V segment lost 5 bases, leaving 9 bases of the junction unmatched. The CDR3 spans 15 residues. In DNA form, the CDR3 reads TGTGCCAGCAGTGACCGGACAGGGGGCCTGGCTGGCTACACCTTC. This sequence encodes CASSDRTGGLAGYTF.